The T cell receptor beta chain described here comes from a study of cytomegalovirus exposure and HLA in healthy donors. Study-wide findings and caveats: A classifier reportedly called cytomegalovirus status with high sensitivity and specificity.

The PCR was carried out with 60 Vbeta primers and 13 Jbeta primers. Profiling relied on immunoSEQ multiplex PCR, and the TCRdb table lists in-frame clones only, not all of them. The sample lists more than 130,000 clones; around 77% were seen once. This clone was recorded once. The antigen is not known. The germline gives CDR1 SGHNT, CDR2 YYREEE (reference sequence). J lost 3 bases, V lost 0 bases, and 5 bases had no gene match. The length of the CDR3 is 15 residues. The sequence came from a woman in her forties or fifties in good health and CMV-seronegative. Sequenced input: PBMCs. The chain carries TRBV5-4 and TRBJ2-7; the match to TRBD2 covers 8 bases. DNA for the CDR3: TGTGCCAGCAGCTTGGCCAGCGGGGGCTTCTACGAGCAGTACTTC. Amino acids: CASSLASGGFYEQYF.